These 15 T cell receptor beta chains originate from one sample sequenced in a study of blood T cell repertoires in COVID-19. The assay was immunoSEQ multiplex PCR, and TCRdb's table has in-frame clones only and misses some. The data show fewer than 500,000 clones, with 70% to 85% seen just once and about 1% held by the top ten. Sequenced: peripheral blood. The receptors originated from a human donor with acute or convalescent COVID-19. The donor label of this sample is uncertain.

This clone appeared once. The rearrangement joins TRBV9 to TRBJ2-7, with TRBD2 matching over 8 bases. The ends lost 3 bases at V and 6 bases at J; junction bases unmatched: 11. Germline V gene data show CDR1 as SGDLS and CDR2 as YYNGEE. This CDR3 is built from 15 residues. The CDR3 nucleotides read TGTGCCAGCAGCGGGAGTCGGGCGGGGGGCGCCGAGCAGTACTTC. Protein product: CASSGSRAGGAEQYF.

As regards this clone: One end of the junction fails to match germline, which may point to a read error. J is TRBJ2-5 and V is TRBV30; 7 bases align to TRBD1. This CDR3 is built from 12 residues. Germline lookup yields CDR1 GTSNPN and CDR2 SVGIG (reference sequence). CDR3 coding DNA: TGTGCCTGGAGTGCCCCCCGGGGACAGAGAAACTTC. This encodes CAWSAPRGQRNF.

This chain joins TRBV5-1 and TRBJ2-7; TRBD1 matches 10 bases. This CDR3 has 15 residues. V lost 0 bases to trimming and J lost 3 bases; unmatched junction nucleotides: 3. CDR1 SGHRS and CDR2 YFSETQ come from the germline V gene. The CDR3 coding sequence is TGCGCCAGCAGCTTGGGGACAGGGGGGTTCTACGAGCAGTACTTC. Protein sequence: CASSLGTGGFYEQYF.

The V call is TRBV9, the J call TRBJ2-2; 12 nucleotides line up with TRBD2. Germline-derived CDR1 and CDR2 are SGDLS and YYNGEE. CDR3 length: 15 residues. Germline trimming cut 3 bases from V and 6 bases from J; bases unmatched to any gene: 3. CDR3 nucleotides: TGTGCCAGCAGCGCCTCTAGCGGGAGGGCCGGGGAGCTGTTTTTT. It translates to CASSASSGRAGELFF. The whole variable domain, remainder taken from reference TRBV9 and TRBJ2-2, is DSGVTQTPKHLITATGQRVTLRCSPRSGDLSVYWYQQSLDQGLQFLIQYYNGEERAKGNILERFSAQQFPDLHSELNLSSLELGDSALYFCASSASSGRAGELFFGEGSRLTVL.

The chain carries TRBV7-9 and TRBJ1-5; D call uncertain. Germline V gene sequence: CDR1 SEHNR, CDR2 FQNEAQ (reference sequence). Trimming shortened V by 5 bases and J by 8 bases, and 16 bases separated the two germline ends. The CDR3 is made up of 14 amino acids. The chain's CDR3 is CASSETERIEPQHF. CDR3 in DNA: TGTGCCAGCAGCGAGACCGAGCGGATTGAGCCCCAGCATTTT.

This rearrangement joins TRBV11-2 to TRBJ2-1, with no clear D. Trimming took 3 bases from V and 6 from J, leaving 15 bases between them. Germline-derived CDR1 and CDR2 are SGHAT and FQNNGV. The length of the CDR3 is 15 residues. CDR3 sequence (DNA): TGTGCCAGCAGCTTGTATGGATTACTATCCAATGAGCAGTTCTTC. As protein: CASSLYGLLSNEQFF.

This CDR3 is CAISESPGGDTEAFF. The CDR3 nucleotides are TGTGCCATCAGTGAGTCACCGGGGGGGGACACTGAAGCTTTCTTT. V gene TRBV10-3 combines with J gene TRBJ1-1, with D possibly TRBD1 on 5 matching bases. Deletions cut 0 bases from V and 3 bases from J, with 11 bases between. The CDR3 runs to 15 residues. Germline assignment: CDR1 ENHRY and CDR2 SYGVKD.

The gene calls are TRBV7-6 and TRBJ2-5; TRBD2 matches 15 bases. CDR3 size: 18 residues. Germline V gene data show CDR1 as SGHVS and CDR2 as FNYEAQ. V was pared by 5 bases and J by 5 bases, with 12 bases of the junction left unmatched. CDR3 in amino acids: CASSATGLAGGLRETQYF. The DNA for the CDR3 is TGTGCCAGCAGCGCAACGGGACTAGCGGGAGGACTTAGGGAGACCCAGTACTTC.

Concerning this clone itself: Other DNA variants within this sample encode the same CDR3. The chain recombines TRBV18 with TRBJ1-1, with no clear D. The V gene's germline CDR1 is KGHSH and CDR2 LQKENI. The CDR3 sequence is 14 residues long. V lost 2 bases, J lost 3 bases, and 10 bases lay in between. CDR3 DNA sequence: TGTGCCAGCTCACCATTGGGCGGGGACACTGAAGCTTTCTTT. Protein: CASSPLGGDTEAFF.

The chain uses TRBV6-5 and TRBJ1-4, with D possibly being TRBD1 (5 bases). This CDR3 comprises 15 residues. Germline-derived CDR1 and CDR2 are MNHEY and SVGAGI. V gave up 7 bases and J gave up 3 bases, with 15 bases separating them. For the CDR3, the DNA is TGTGCCAGCACCGAAATGGGGCGGCCTAATGAAAAACTGTTTTTT. Its translation is CASTEMGRPNEKLFF.

This chain connects TRBV3-1 (or the pseudogene TRBV3-2) to TRBJ1-6, with 7 bases that match TRBD1. The junction had 10 bases not matched to a gene; V was cut back by 7 bases and J by 10 bases. Germline-derived CDR1 and CDR2 are LGHDT and YNNKEL (reference sequence). This CDR3 is 14 amino acids long. CDR3 DNA sequence: TGTGCCAGCAACTTAGGGGCAGGGGGATCACCCCTCCACTTT. This encodes CASNLGAGGSPLHF.

Here the CDR3 DNA reads TGTGCCTGGTTGGGCCCGGGTGCGGGATATGGCTACACCTTC. Its translation is CAWLGPGAGYGYTF. The chain links TRBV30 to TRBJ1-2; D ambiguous. The CDR3 spans 14 residues. CDR1 is GTSNPN, CDR2 SVGIG, per germline (reference sequence). Trimming took off 5 bases at V and 5 bases at J, with 18 bases between the two ends.

This chain connects TRBV19 to TRBJ1-5, with 8 nucleotides matching TRBD1. Germline-derived CDR1 and CDR2 are LNHDA and SQIVND (reference sequence). The CDR3 spans 17 residues. Losses at the gene ends were 6 bases for V and 0 bases for J; bases not matched to a gene: 10. The CDR3 loop reads CASSPAGQAYSNQPQHF. The DNA of the CDR3 is TGTGCCAGTAGCCCCGCGGGACAGGCGTATAGCAATCAGCCCCAGCATTTT.

The CDR3 sequence is CASSHPPTVEAFF. Here the CDR3 DNA reads TGTGCCAGCAGCCACCCCCCCACGGTTGAAGCTTTCTTT. The chain recombines TRBV7-6 with TRBJ1-1, with no clear D. The CDR3 runs to 13 residues. The V end lost 5 bases, the J end lost 7 bases, and 14 bases lay between the germline ends. Looked up from germline, CDR1 is SGHVS and CDR2 is FNYEAQ.

The V call is TRBV27, the J call TRBJ1-1; D may be TRBD1 (6 bases). Germline assignment: CDR1 MNHEY and CDR2 SMNVEV (reference sequence). V was clipped by 7 bases and J by 10 bases, with 25 bases between them. This CDR3 has 15 residues. CDR3 bases: TGTGCCAGCAAGGCTTCCCTATTATGGACAGTCGGAGCTTTCTTT. Translation: CASKASLLWTVGAFF.